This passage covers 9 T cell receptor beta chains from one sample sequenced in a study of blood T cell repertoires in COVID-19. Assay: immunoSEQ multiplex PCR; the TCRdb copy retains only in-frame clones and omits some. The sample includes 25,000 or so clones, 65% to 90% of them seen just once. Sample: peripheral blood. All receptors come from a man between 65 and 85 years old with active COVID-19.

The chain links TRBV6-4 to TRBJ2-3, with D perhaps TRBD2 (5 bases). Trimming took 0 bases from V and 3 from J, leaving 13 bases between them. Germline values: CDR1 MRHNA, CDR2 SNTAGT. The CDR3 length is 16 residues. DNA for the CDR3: TGTGCCAGCAGTGACTCGTCAAGCGGATCGACAGATACGCAGTATTTT. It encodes CASSDSSSGSTDTQYF.

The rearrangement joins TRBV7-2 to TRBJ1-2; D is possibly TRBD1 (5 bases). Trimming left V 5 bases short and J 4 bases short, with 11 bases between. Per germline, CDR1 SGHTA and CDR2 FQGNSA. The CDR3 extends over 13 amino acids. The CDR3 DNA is TGTGCCAGCAGCCCCTACCAGGGCTATGGCTACACCTTC. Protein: CASSPYQGYGYTF.

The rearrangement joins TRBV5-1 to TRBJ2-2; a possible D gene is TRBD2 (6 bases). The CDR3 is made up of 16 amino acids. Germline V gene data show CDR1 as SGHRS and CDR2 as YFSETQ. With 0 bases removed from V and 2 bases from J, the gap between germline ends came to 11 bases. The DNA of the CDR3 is TGCGCCAGCAGCTTGGAGCCAGGACTAAACACCGGGGAGCTGTTTTTT. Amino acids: CASSLEPGLNTGELFF.

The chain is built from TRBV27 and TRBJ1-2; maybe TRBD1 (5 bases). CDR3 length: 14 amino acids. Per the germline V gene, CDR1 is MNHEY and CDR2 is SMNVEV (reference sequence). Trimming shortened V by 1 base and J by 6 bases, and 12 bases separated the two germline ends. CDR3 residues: CASSLWSGGDGYTF. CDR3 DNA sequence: TGTGCCAGCAGTTTATGGTCCGGGGGGGATGGCTACACCTTC.

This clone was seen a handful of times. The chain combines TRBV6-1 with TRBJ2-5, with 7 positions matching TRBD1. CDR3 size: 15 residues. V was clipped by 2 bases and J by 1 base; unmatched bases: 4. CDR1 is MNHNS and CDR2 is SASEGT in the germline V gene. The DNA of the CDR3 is TGTGCCAGCAGTGAAATTGGGACAGCCCAAGAGACCCAGTACTTC. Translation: CASSEIGTAQETQYF.

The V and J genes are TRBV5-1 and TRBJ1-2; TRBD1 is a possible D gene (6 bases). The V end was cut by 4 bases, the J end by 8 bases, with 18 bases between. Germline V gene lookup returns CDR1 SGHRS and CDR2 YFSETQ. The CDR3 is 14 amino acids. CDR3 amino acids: CASSPFPGDKGYTF. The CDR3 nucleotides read TGCGCCAGCAGCCCTTTCCCAGGGGACAAGGGCTACACCTTC.

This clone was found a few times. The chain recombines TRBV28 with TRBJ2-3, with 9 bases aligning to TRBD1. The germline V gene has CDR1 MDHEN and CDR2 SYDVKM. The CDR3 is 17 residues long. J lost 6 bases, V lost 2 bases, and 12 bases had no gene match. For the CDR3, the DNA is TGTGCCAGCAGTTTAGTCTCCACAGGGGGCTGGCGGGATACGCAGTATTTT. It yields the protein CASSLVSTGGWRDTQYF.

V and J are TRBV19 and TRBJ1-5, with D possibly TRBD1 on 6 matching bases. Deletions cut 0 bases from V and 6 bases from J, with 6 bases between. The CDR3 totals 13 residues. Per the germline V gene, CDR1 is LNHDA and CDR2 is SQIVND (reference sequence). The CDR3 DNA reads TGTGCCAGTAGTATAGACAGGGGTCAGCCCCAGCATTTT. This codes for CASSIDRGQPQHF. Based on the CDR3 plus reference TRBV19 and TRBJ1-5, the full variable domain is DGGITQSPKYLFRKEGQNVTLSCEQNLNHDAMYWYRQDPGQGLRLIYYSQIVNDFQKGDIAEGYSVSREKKESFPLTVTSAQKNPTAFYLCASSIDRGQPQHFGDGTRLSIL.

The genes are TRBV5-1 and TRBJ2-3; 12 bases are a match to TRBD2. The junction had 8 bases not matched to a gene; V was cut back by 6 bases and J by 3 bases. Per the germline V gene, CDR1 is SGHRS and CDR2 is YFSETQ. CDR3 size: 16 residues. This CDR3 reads CASNPGGLAGTDTQYF. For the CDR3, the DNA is TGCGCCAGCAACCCCGGGGGACTAGCGGGTACAGATACGCAGTATTTT.